This entry describes one T cell receptor beta chain. The use of genomic DNA as template underpinned the TCR beta VDJ and CDR3 profiling. TCRdb re-called the reads through MiXCR, storing one row per CDR3 protein. The sample lists about 120,000 distinct CDR3 sequences, approximately 50% seen once, with 29% in the top ten. In patients chosen for sequencing, flow cytometry had shown CD8+CD57+ cell expansion. Every patient had severe acquired aplastic anemia. Patients had not yet gotten any therapy when their blood was taken for sampling. The data derive from a study of CD8+CD57+ T cells in acquired aplastic anemia. Study-wide background: The average for DNA from sorted CD4+ and CD8+ cells was 3 to 3.5 ug.

Trimming removed 0 bases from V and 6 bases from J; junction bases left unmatched: 4. The length of the CDR3 is 14 residues. Germline loops: CDR1 ENHRY, CDR2 SYGVKD. The sequence was obtained from a human donor with aplastic anemia. Sequenced material: sorted CD4+, CD8+, or CD8+CD57+ T cells (not recorded which) from PBMCs. The chain uses TRBV10-3 and TRBJ1-2; 7 nucleotides align to TRBD1. The CDR3 sequence is CAISESAGGHGYTF. For the CDR3, the DNA is TGTGCCATCAGTGAGTCGGCAGGGGGTCATGGCTACACCTTC.